One and the same sample provided the 20 T cell receptor beta chains below, sequenced in a study of blood T cell repertoires in COVID-19. Here immunoSEQ multiplex PCR was the method, and the copy in TCRdb shows in-frame clones only, minus some. The table lists about 230,000 clones, roughly 83% of them singletons, with around 6.8% in the top ten. Sequenced sample: peripheral blood. The receptor source for this set is a woman between 45 and 65 years old with acute or convalescent COVID-19.

The chain joins TRBV7-9 to TRBJ2-1, with TRBD1 as a possible D gene (5 bases). Between the trimmed V and J ends, which lost 3 bases and 9 bases, there was a span of 15 bases. Germline V gene sequence: CDR1 SEHNR, CDR2 FQNEAQ (reference sequence). The CDR3 covers 14 residues. The CDR3 region is CASSFAGPVGEQFF. As DNA, the CDR3 is TGTGCCAGCAGCTTTGCAGGGCCGGTGGGTGAGCAGTTCTTC.

The chain recombines TRBV3-1 (or the pseudogene TRBV3-2) with TRBJ1-5, with D tentatively TRBD1 (5 bases). Germline V CDR1 and CDR2: LGHDT, YNNKEL (reference sequence). The CDR3 length is 15 residues. Trimming removed 3 bases at V and 7 bases at J, with 16 bases between. CDR3 in amino acids: CASSQFTGGGQPQHF. DNA for the CDR3: TGTGCCAGCAGCCAGTTCACGGGGGGAGGACAGCCCCAGCATTTT.

This sequence joins TRBV19 and TRBJ1-6; the D is unclear. Germline V gene data show CDR1 as LNHDA and CDR2 as SQIVND (reference sequence). The CDR3 totals 13 residues. V lost 5 bases to trimming and J lost 9 bases, with 11 bases between them. The CDR3 DNA sequence: TGTGCCAGTAGTCCCCTGACACGTTCACCCCTCCACTTT. Translating it yields CASSPLTRSPLHF.

The V call is TRBV7-6, the J call TRBJ1-3; TRBD1 matches at 9 bases. The CDR3 is 18 residues long. Per germline, CDR1 SGHVS and CDR2 FNYEAQ. The junction had 13 bases not matched to a gene; V was cut back by 5 bases and J by 2 bases. This CDR3 reads CASSAKTTGGLTGNTIYF. The CDR3, as DNA: TGTGCCAGCAGCGCCAAGACCACAGGGGGCTTAACTGGAAACACCATATATTTT.

CDR3 protein: CASSQDRWEIGNQPQHF. DNA of the CDR3: TGTGCCAGCAGCCAAGATCGGTGGGAGATCGGCAATCAGCCCCAGCATTTT. The chain links TRBV3-1 (or the pseudogene TRBV3-2) to TRBJ1-5; no clear D. The CDR3 spans 17 residues. V gave up 0 bases and J gave up 2 bases, with 14 bases separating them. Looked up from germline, CDR1 is LGHDT and CDR2 is YNNKEL (reference sequence).

The chain is built from TRBV7-2 and TRBJ1-6; 9 bases fit TRBD1. The germline CDR1 and CDR2 sequences are SGHTA and FQGNSA. This CDR3 spans 17 amino acids. V lost 1 base and J lost 10; bases outside the gene matches: 11. The CDR3, as DNA: TGTGCCAGCAGCTTAGGGAGCCCGGGACAGGGAAACTCACCCCTCCACTTT. As protein: CASSLGSPGQGNSPLHF.

The J gene is TRBJ1-2, the V gene TRBV10-2; no firm D call. The CDR3 contains 13 residues. Per germline, CDR1 WSHSY and CDR2 SAAADI. The V gene lost 5 bases and the J gene lost 5 bases, with 12 bases spanning the gap. CDR3 in amino acids: CASSPSTTYGYTF. In DNA form, the CDR3 reads TGCGCCAGCAGTCCCTCGACAACATATGGCTACACCTTC.

The rearrangement uses TRBV7-9 and TRBJ2-7; 7 bases line up with TRBD2. V was pared by 3 bases and J by 2 bases, with 4 bases of the junction left unmatched. This CDR3 spans 14 amino acids. CDR1 SEHNR and CDR2 FQNEAQ come from the germline V gene (reference sequence). CDR3 sequence reads: CASSFGRDAYEQYF. CDR3 coding DNA: TGTGCCAGCAGCTTTGGGAGGGACGCCTACGAGCAGTACTTC.

The chain combines TRBV2 with TRBJ1-2; 10 nucleotides agree with TRBD1. Germline trimming cut 7 bases from V and 7 bases from J; bases unmatched to any gene: 6. From germline, CDR1 is SNHLY and CDR2 FYNNEI. The CDR3 spans 13 residues. This chain's CDR3 is CASNSGTGVGYTF. In DNA, the CDR3 is TGTGCCAGCAACTCCGGGACAGGGGTTGGCTACACCTTC.

The gene calls are TRBV6-2 or TRBV6-3 and TRBJ2-1, with TRBD2 identical over 10 bases. Per the germline V gene, CDR1 is MNHEY and CDR2 is SVGEGT. V was clipped by 2 bases and J by 1 base; unmatched bases: 5. The CDR3 has 17 residues. CDR3 coding DNA: TGTGCCAGCAGTTACCCCGGGACTAGCGCATCCTACAATGAGCAGTTCTTC. Its protein product is CASSYPGTSASYNEQFF.

The chain uses TRBV18 and TRBJ2-3, with 9 bases identical to TRBD1. Trimming at V came to 5 bases and at J to 0 bases, leaving 6 bases not matched to a gene. This CDR3 region has 16 residues. Germline CDR1 reads KGHSH; CDR2 reads LQKENI. The CDR3 coding sequence is TGTGCCAGCTCATTCACAGGGGGCGTAAGCACAGATACGCAGTATTTT. It specifies CASSFTGGVSTDTQYF.

The gene calls are TRBV6-5 and TRBJ2-6; D possibly corresponds to TRBD2 (6 bases). CDR1 is MNHEY, CDR2 SVGAGI, per germline. The CDR3 is made up of 15 amino acids. Trimming removed 5 bases from V and 1 base from J, with 9 bases in between. The CDR3 region is CASSTRESGANVLTF. Written as DNA, the CDR3 is TGTGCCAGCAGTACCCGGGAGTCTGGGGCCAACGTCCTGACTTTC.

This chain uses TRBV19 with TRBJ1-1, with D tentatively TRBD1 (5 bases). Germline CDR1 LNHDA, CDR2 SQIVND (reference sequence). The CDR3 contains 15 residues. Trimming pared 5 bases from V and 1 base from J, leaving 14 bases between. CDR3 region: CASSDPGLTNTEAFF. CDR3 nucleotides: TGTGCCAGTAGTGACCCGGGACTGACGAACACTGAAGCTTTCTTT.

The table lists this clone with a count of one. V is TRBV3-1 (or the pseudogene TRBV3-2) and J is TRBJ2-7, with 7 bases fitting TRBD1. Germline V lookup: CDR1 LGHDT, CDR2 YNNKEL (reference sequence). This CDR3 spans 15 amino acids. J was trimmed by 6 bases and V by 3 bases; bases with no gene match: 11. CDR3 protein: CASSHRPRGSSEQYF. CDR3 in DNA: TGTGCCAGCAGCCACCGCCCCAGGGGGTCGAGCGAGCAGTACTTC.

The genes are TRBV3-1 (or the pseudogene TRBV3-2) and TRBJ1-3; D gene uncertain. Germline V lookup: CDR1 LGHDT, CDR2 YNNKEL (reference sequence). Deletions cut 0 bases from V and 7 bases from J, with 7 bases between. The CDR3 extends over 13 amino acids. The CDR3 loop is CASSQDLGNTIYF. DNA for the CDR3: TGTGCCAGCAGCCAAGATCTTGGCAACACCATATATTTT.

The chain has TRBV6-4 and TRBJ2-3, with 11 positions matching TRBD2. Germline V CDR1 and CDR2: MRHNA, SNTAGT. J gave up 2 bases and V 5 bases, and 3 bases lay outside the gene matches. The CDR3 is made up of 15 amino acids. CDR3: CASSTSGGFTDTQYF. CDR3 sequence (DNA): TGTGCCAGCAGTACTAGCGGGGGTTTCACAGATACGCAGTATTTT.

The J gene is TRBJ2-3, the V gene TRBV5-6, with a possible D match to TRBD2 (5 bases). CDR1 is SGHDT and CDR2 is YYEEEE in the germline V gene. The V and J ends lost 4 bases and 2 bases respectively, with 17 bases between them. The CDR3 consists of 16 residues. The CDR3, as DNA: TGTGCCAGCAGCGATGACTCGACTATTCTCACAGATACGCAGTATTTT. It codes for CASSDDSTILTDTQYF.

The chain joins TRBV11-2 to TRBJ1-3; D is perhaps TRBD1 (6 bases). CDR3 size: 12 residues. The V and J ends lost 7 bases and 7 bases respectively, with 11 bases between them. Germline-derived CDR1 and CDR2 are SGHAT and FQNNGV. In nucleotides, the CDR3 is TGTGCCAGCACCAGCCAGGGGAACACCATATATTTT. Residues: CASTSQGNTIYF.

The chain recombines TRBV12-5 with TRBJ2-2, with 13 bases matching TRBD2. Per the germline V gene, CDR1 is LGHNT and CDR2 is FRNRAP. Trimming at V came to 5 bases and at J to 7 bases, leaving 7 bases not matched to a gene. CDR3 length: 16 residues. The CDR3 here is CASGLTSGGADGELFF. The CDR3 DNA reads TGTGCTAGTGGTCTCACTAGCGGGGGGGCCGACGGGGAGCTGTTTTTT.

The chain recombines TRBV6-1 with TRBJ1-1; perhaps TRBD1 as D (5 bases). CDR1 is MNHNS, CDR2 SASEGT, per germline. The V end lost 2 bases, the J end lost 1 base, and 8 bases lay between the germline ends. The CDR3 contains 14 residues. Here the CDR3 DNA reads TGTGCCAGCAGTGAATCGGGGGGGAACACTGAAGCTTTCTTT. Its protein product is CASSESGGNTEAFF.